This section outlines one T cell receptor beta chain sequence together with its context. The data derive from a study of blood T cell repertoires in COVID-19. The method was immunoSEQ multiplex PCR; TCRdb's version includes in-frame clones alone and lacks a portion of them. The repertoire has around 300,000 clones, about 87% of them found once; the top ten carry 5% to 6%. Germline-derived CDR1 and CDR2 are SEHNR and FQNEAQ (reference sequence). CDR3 length equals 15 residues. V was pared by 5 bases and J by 7 bases, with 13 bases of the junction left unmatched. Self-reported history from a screening survey and questionnaire set each donor's cohort.

Material: PBMCs or T cells enriched from blood (not recorded which). The source is a man aged 30 to 45 who had recovered from COVID-19. The J gene is TRBJ2-7, the V gene TRBV7-9; 8 bases are shared with TRBD1. CDR3 DNA sequence: TGTGCCAGCAGCGCTCAGGCAGGGGGCTTGGGAGAGCAGTACTTC. Protein product: CASSAQAGGLGEQYF.